A single sample gave rise to the 31 T cell receptor beta chains below, sequenced in a study of graft-versus-host responses after intestinal transplantation. Libraries were prepared by immunoSEQ multiplex PCR; TCRdb keeps only in-frame clonotypes and omits some of them. This sample has about 35,000 clones; 93% occur once, and the top ten carry 20% to 25%. Their recognized antigens are unknown. The specimen was unstimulated CD8+ T cells sorted from spleen or lymph node cells, collected before transplant. These TCRs come from a human donor who was the organ donor for an intestinal transplant.

The chain joins TRBV6-5 to TRBJ1-1; D is possibly TRBD1 (5 bases). The CDR3 is made up of 15 amino acids. CDR1 is MNHEY and CDR2 is SVGAGI in the germline V gene. The V gene lost 5 bases and the J gene lost 5 bases, with 18 bases spanning the gap. DNA of the CDR3: TGTGCCAGCAGTCTGGCGGGGCGGGGGTGGACTGAAGCTTTCTTT. The encoded protein is CASSLAGRGWTEAFF.

The chain uses TRBV11-3 and TRBJ1-1; TRBD1 is a possible D gene (5 bases). The germline V gene has CDR1 SGHNT and CDR2 YENEEA. The CDR3 is 14 amino acids. V lost 2 bases and J 4 bases, leaving 11 bases between the germline ends. The CDR3 DNA sequence: TGTGCCAGCAGCTTACGGGGCGGTGGCACTGAAGCTTTCTTT. This encodes CASSLRGGGTEAFF.

The rearrangement links TRBV7-8 to TRBJ2-7; 9 bases map to TRBD1. Germline loops: CDR1 SGHVS, CDR2 FQNEAQ. The CDR3 totals 15 residues. With V trimmed by 5 bases and J by 3 bases, 8 bases remained unmatched. This CDR3 is CASSQPTGGDYEQYF. The CDR3, as DNA: TGTGCCAGCAGCCAACCCACAGGGGGCGACTACGAGCAGTACTTC.

The chain combines TRBV6-6 with TRBJ2-3; a weak D match, TRBD2 (6 bases). Germline V gene lookup returns CDR1 MNHNY and CDR2 SVGAGI (reference sequence). The CDR3 extends over 12 amino acids. The CDR3 DNA reads TGTGTGACGGGCGGGGTAGTAGATACGCAGTATTTT. It codes for CVTGGVVDTQYF.

The gene calls are TRBV4-1 and TRBJ2-7; 7 nucleotides agree with TRBD1. CDR3 length: 15 residues. J was trimmed by 2 bases and V by 4 bases; bases with no gene match: 8. The germline V gene has CDR1 MGHRA and CDR2 YSYEKL. The DNA for the CDR3 is TGCGCCAGCAGCCTGAGACAGGGTCCCACCTACGAGCAGTACTTC. Protein product: CASSLRQGPTYEQYF.

The chain is built from TRBV9 and TRBJ2-3; possible D gene TRBD2, 6 bases. CDR1 and CDR2 (germline): SGDLS, YYNGEE. The germline V and J ends were trimmed by 3 bases and 2 bases, with 13 bases remaining between them. The CDR3 runs 15 residues. The CDR3 DNA reads TGTGCCAGCAGCGCTGAGGGGAGGCCCACAGATACGCAGTATTTT. This sequence encodes CASSAEGRPTDTQYF.

V usage is TRBV6-1 and J usage is TRBJ2-1, with 10 bases identical to TRBD2. The CDR3 extends over 15 amino acids. CDR1 is MNHNS, CDR2 SASEGT, per germline. The J segment lost 7 bases and the V segment lost 1 base, leaving 4 bases of the junction unmatched. The CDR3 loop is CASSEGAGGWNEQFF. CDR3 coding DNA: TGTGCCAGCAGTGAAGGAGCGGGAGGGTGGAATGAGCAGTTCTTC.

The chain combines TRBV27 with TRBJ2-7; 9 nucleotides agree with TRBD2. The CDR3 has 18 residues. Trimming at V came to 3 bases and at J to 2 bases, leaving 14 bases not matched to a gene. The germline V gene has CDR1 MNHEY and CDR2 SMNVEV (reference sequence). As DNA, the CDR3 is TGTGCCAGCAGTTTTCGGAGGGGGCGGCTAGCGGGGACCTACGAGCAGTACTTC. Residues: CASSFRRGRLAGTYEQYF.

The rearrangement joins TRBV11-2 to TRBJ2-2; TRBD2 matches at 7 bases. This CDR3 contains 18 residues. Germline CDR1 reads SGHAT; CDR2 reads FQNNGV. V shed 1 base, J shed 5 bases, and the junction held 13 bases outside the gene matches. The CDR3 here is CASSLVWREPVRTGELFF. Written as DNA, the CDR3 is TGTGCCAGCAGCTTAGTGTGGCGGGAGCCTGTTCGGACCGGGGAGCTGTTTTTT.

The V and J genes are TRBV27 and TRBJ2-2; 7 bases agree with TRBD1. The CDR3 has 15 residues. The V gene's germline CDR1 is MNHEY and CDR2 SMNVEV (reference sequence). The trim removed 2 bases at V and 4 bases at J, leaving 4 bases unmatched. The CDR3, as DNA: TGTGCCAGCAGTTTAGAGGGGGCGGGCACCGGGGAGCTGTTTTTT. Amino acids: CASSLEGAGTGELFF.

The genes are TRBV6-1 and TRBJ2-7, with TRBD1 identical over 7 bases. The CDR3 is 14 amino acids. Germline CDR1 MNHNS, CDR2 SASEGT. The V segment lost 6 bases and the J segment 2 bases; nucleotides outside the gene matches: 7. DNA of the CDR3: TGTGCCAGCAGCGCCTGGGACAGACCCTACGAGCAGTACTTC. This encodes CASSAWDRPYEQYF.

The chain's CDR3 is CASSQDKWGSYEQYF. The DNA for the CDR3 is TGCGCCAGCAGCCAAGATAAGTGGGGATCCTACGAGCAGTACTTC. V usage is TRBV4-3 and J usage is TRBJ2-7; D gene uncertain. V was pared by 0 bases and J by 1 base, with 10 bases between. Germline V gene data show CDR1 as LGHNA and CDR2 as YSLEER. This CDR3 is 15 amino acids long.

V and J are TRBV23-1 and TRBJ1-2; tentative D call: TRBD1 (6 bases). TRBV23-1 is labeled an ORF, and its function is uncertain. V dropped 1 base and J dropped 4 bases, with 16 bases sitting between them. The CDR3 is 16 amino acids. DNA for the CDR3: TGCGCCAGCAGTCAATTTTTTCGGACAGAGCCCTATGGCTACACCTTC. Amino acids: CASSQFFRTEPYGYTF.

This chain links TRBV4-3 with TRBJ2-7; 8 bases line up with TRBD1. CDR1 is LGHNA, CDR2 YSLEER, per germline. The CDR3 covers 16 residues. With V trimmed by 2 bases and J by 4 bases, 10 bases remained unmatched. In nucleotides, the CDR3 is TGCGCCAGCAGCCAAACCTCCGGGACAGGAGCTTACGAGCAGTACTTC. It translates to CASSQTSGTGAYEQYF.

The CDR3 protein is CASSFSHYNEQFF. CDR3 nucleotide sequence: TGTGCCAGCAGTTTTTCCCACTACAATGAGCAGTTCTTC. The chain has TRBV27 and TRBJ2-1; unclear D gene. The CDR3 covers 13 residues. V lost 3 bases and J lost 3, with 6 bases in between. The germline V gene encodes CDR1 MNHEY and CDR2 SMNVEV (reference sequence).

The chain carries TRBV9 and TRBJ2-7, with D unresolved. CDR3 length equals 14 residues. Per the germline V gene, CDR1 is SGDLS and CDR2 is YYNGEE. Trimming shortened V by 0 bases and J by 3 bases, and 10 bases separated the two germline ends. Here the CDR3 DNA reads TGTGCCAGCAGCGTAGCCCGGAAAGTCTACGAGCAGTACTTC. The encoded protein is CASSVARKVYEQYF.

This chain uses TRBV5-4 with TRBJ1-1, with no clear D. CDR1 SGHNT and CDR2 YYREEE come from the germline V gene (reference sequence). Trimming took off 3 bases at V and 2 bases at J, with 5 bases between the two ends. The CDR3 runs 12 residues. The CDR3 DNA sequence: TGTGCCAGCAGCTACGGAAACACTGAAGCTTTCTTT. Translated, it gives CASSYGNTEAFF.

The genes are TRBV29-1 and TRBJ2-7; 9 bases are a match to TRBD1. Trimming cost V 6 bases and J 3 bases; bases outside gene matches: 15. This CDR3 has 16 residues. The germline V gene has CDR1 SQVTM and CDR2 ANQGSEA. The CDR3 sequence is CSVAGAGQGSGYEQYF. The CDR3 nucleotides are TGCAGCGTGGCCGGGGCCGGACAGGGGTCGGGCTACGAGCAGTACTTC.

The V call is TRBV5-1, the J call TRBJ2-5; 8 bases line up with TRBD1. This CDR3 has 15 amino acids. Trimming cost V 4 bases and J 1 base; bases outside gene matches: 6. CDR1 is SGHRS, CDR2 YFSETQ, per germline. CDR3: CASSVGQGFQETQYF. The DNA of the CDR3 is TGCGCCAGCAGCGTAGGACAGGGCTTCCAAGAGACCCAGTACTTC.

This chain connects TRBV6-6 to TRBJ1-5; D may be TRBD1 (6 bases). This CDR3 is built from 14 residues. Trimming removed 7 bases from V and 6 bases from J, with 16 bases in between. Germline CDR1 MNHNY, CDR2 SVGAGI (reference sequence). The CDR3 region is CASNQRGASQPQHF. CDR3 sequence (DNA): TGTGCCAGCAATCAACGGGGGGCAAGTCAGCCCCAGCATTTT.

CDR3: CASSLYPSGRADTQYF. The CDR3 nucleotides are TGTGCCAGCAGTTTATACCCTAGCGGGAGGGCAGATACGCAGTATTTT. The chain employs TRBV27 and TRBJ2-3, with TRBD2 identical over 12 bases. J gave up 4 bases and V 1 base, and 3 bases lay outside the gene matches. The germline gives CDR1 MNHEY, CDR2 SMNVEV (reference sequence). This CDR3 has 16 residues.

This chain joins TRBV11-2 and TRBJ2-3; D remains unclear. Trimming shortened V by 5 bases and J by 1 base, and 13 bases separated the two germline ends. The CDR3 has 15 amino acids. In germline, CDR1 is SGHAT, CDR2 FQNNGV. The CDR3 nucleotides read TGTGCCAGCAGCGAACCTAGTAAGGGCACAGATACGCAGTATTTT. Its translation: CASSEPSKGTDTQYF.

This clone was observed once. The V gene is TRBV9, the J gene TRBJ2-7; 11 bases line up with TRBD1. This CDR3 spans 18 amino acids. V lost 4 bases, J lost 3 bases, and 15 bases stayed unmatched. Germline V CDR1 and CDR2: SGDLS, YYNGEE. As DNA, the CDR3 is TGTGCCAGCAGCCCCCGATCTAGTGGGACAGGGGGAGTCTACGAGCAGTACTTC. It is translated as CASSPRSSGTGGVYEQYF. Full variable domain (missing parts from reference TRBV9 and TRBJ2-7): DSGVTQTPKHLITATGQRVTLRCSPRSGDLSVYWYQQSLDQGLQFLIQYYNGEERAKGNILERFSAQQFPDLHSELNLSSLELGDSALYFCASSPRSSGTGGVYEQYFGPGTRLTVT.

V is TRBV6-5 and J is TRBJ2-3; 8 bases fit TRBD2. Germline-derived CDR1 and CDR2 are MNHEY and SVGAGI. The CDR3 has 15 amino acids. J gave up 6 bases and V 6 bases, and 11 bases lay outside the gene matches. The CDR3 sequence is CASSPPASGFDTQYF. In DNA form, the CDR3 reads TGTGCCAGCAGCCCCCCGGCTAGCGGGTTCGATACGCAGTATTTT.

The chain combines TRBV4-3 with TRBJ2-5, with TRBD2 matching over 8 bases. Germline trimming cut 0 bases from V and 1 base from J; bases unmatched to any gene: 7. The CDR3 totals 17 residues. The germline V gene has CDR1 LGHNA and CDR2 YSLEER. The CDR3 loop is CASSQESLAGFQETQYF. In nucleotides, the CDR3 is TGCGCCAGCAGCCAAGAATCCCTAGCGGGTTTCCAAGAGACCCAGTACTTC.

This chain connects TRBV5-6 to TRBJ2-7; no firm D call. The germline V gene encodes CDR1 SGHDT and CDR2 YYEEEE. The CDR3 totals 13 residues. Deletions cut 0 bases from V and 7 bases from J, with 11 bases between. In DNA form, the CDR3 reads TGTGCCAGCAGCTTGGGGGCCAGTCGGGAGCAGTACTTC. Its translation is CASSLGASREQYF.

V is TRBV29-1 and J is TRBJ2-7, with D possibly matching TRBD1 (6 bases). Germline CDR1 and CDR2: SQVTM and ANQGSEA. The ends were cut back, 2 bases at V and 6 bases at J, with 8 bases in the middle. The CDR3 contains 11 residues. Here the CDR3 reads CSVEQQGEQYF. CDR3 bases: TGCAGCGTTGAACAACAGGGCGAGCAGTACTTC.

This clone was observed once. The chain recombines TRBV7-8 with TRBJ2-2, with a possible D match to TRBD1 (6 bases). V gave up 3 bases and J gave up 1 base, with 12 bases separating them. Germline lookup yields CDR1 SGHVS and CDR2 FQNEAQ. The CDR3 length is 16 residues. CDR3: CASSFPGTQNTGELFF. The CDR3 DNA reads TGTGCCAGCAGCTTTCCCGGGACACAGAACACCGGGGAGCTGTTTTTT.

The V gene is TRBV2, the J gene TRBJ2-1; D uncertain. Trimming removed 0 bases at V and 7 bases at J, with 10 bases between. This CDR3 is built from 14 residues. From germline, CDR1 is SNHLY and CDR2 FYNNEI. CDR3 protein: CASSEADVGNEQFF. The CDR3 DNA sequence: TGTGCCAGCAGTGAAGCCGATGTGGGGAATGAGCAGTTCTTC.

This clone was picked up one time. The V and J genes are TRBV27 and TRBJ2-3; no firm D call. In germline, CDR1 is MNHEY, CDR2 SMNVEV (reference sequence). The CDR3 spans 16 residues. Trimming took 3 bases from V and 5 from J, leaving 18 bases between them. The CDR3 DNA is TGTGCCAGCAGTTTCGTTTCTACCGTCCGTGGAGATACGCAGTATTTT. It codes for CASSFVSTVRGDTQYF.

This chain uses TRBV6-5 with TRBJ2-5, with 8 bases identical to TRBD1. With 6 bases clipped from V and 5 bases from J, the junction kept 11 bases outside the gene matches. The CDR3 sequence is 15 residues long. Germline CDR1 and CDR2: MNHEY and SVGAGI. The CDR3, as DNA: TGTGCCAGCAGCCCCGGACAGGGTTCGGGGGAGACCCAGTACTTC. It specifies CASSPGQGSGETQYF.